The T cell receptor beta chain under discussion was sequenced for a study of control samples from healthy donors and cancer patients (dated by TCRdb to the early 2020s). Taken from cysteine to phenylalanine, the CDR3 has 15 residues. This entry keeps only the CDR3 DNA: 45 bases, framed from base 1. From the germline V gene, CDR1 is MDHEN and CDR2 is SYDVKM. At the junction V is shortened by 4 bases and J by 5 bases; bases outside the gene matches: 7. In the case of this clone: No cognate antigen has been identified for it. Per-nucleotide qualities are absent, and no much larger clonotype sits a single base away.

Libraries were constructed by the immunoSEQ multiplex PCR assay. Entries here come from immuneACCESS through TCRdb and include only in-frame sequences with V and J called. Some clones fail to appear in such tables; in the studies checked, an unresolved V gene covers under half of the shortfall, and the cause of the remainder is unknown. In all, the sample holds roughly 130,000 clones, and just under 95% of those were seen once. Approximately 14% of the sample is taken by the ten largest. The sequenced material came from PBMCs. The sequence is built from TRBV28 and TRBJ1-5; 8 middle bases align to TRBD1. The TCR sequence derives from a man aged 60-69 years with colorectal cancer. The CDR3 corresponds to CASSSGQGNDQPQHF. The nucleotides are TGTGCCAGCAGTTCCGGACAGGGAAATGATCAGCCCCAGCATTTT.